This entry is about one T cell receptor (beta chain). V gave up 0 bases and J gave up 5 bases, with 5 bases separating them. The germline V gene encodes CDR1 SGHRS and CDR2 YFSETQ. The CDR3 loop spans 13 amino acids. Clones were sequenced by immunoSEQ multiplex PCR, and TCRdb holds only the in-frame ones, with some missing. Here the sample spans 85,000 to 100,000 clones, approximately 95% being singletons. This specimen belongs to a study of technical replicates of blood from a handful of donors. The chain employs TRBV5-1 and TRBJ2-2; D call uncertain. The receptor was isolated from a human donor in good health. Sequences were obtained from T cells isolated from PBMCs. CDR3 in amino acids: CASSLGETGELFF. CDR3 nucleotides: TGCGCCAGCAGCTTGGGAGAAACCGGGGAGCTGTTTTTT.